Sequencing of this TCR beta chain was carried out in a study of technical replicates of blood from several donors. In its sample, this clone was seen once. The table came from immunoSEQ multiplex PCR; TCRdb's copy has only in-frame clones and leaves some out. Among roughly 79,000 clones listed, approximately 94% were seen once. The trim removed 11 bases at V and 1 base at J, leaving 3 bases unmatched. Germline lookup yields CDR1 MNHNS and CDR2 SASEGT. The CDR3 runs 12 residues. The chain carries TRBV6-1 and TRBJ2-5; 8 nucleotides align to TRBD1. Specimen: T cells isolated from PBMCs. The sequence came from a human donor in good health. The CDR3 DNA reads as TGTGCCGGACAGGGTGTCCAAGAGACCCAGTACTTC. Its translation: CAGQGVQETQYF.